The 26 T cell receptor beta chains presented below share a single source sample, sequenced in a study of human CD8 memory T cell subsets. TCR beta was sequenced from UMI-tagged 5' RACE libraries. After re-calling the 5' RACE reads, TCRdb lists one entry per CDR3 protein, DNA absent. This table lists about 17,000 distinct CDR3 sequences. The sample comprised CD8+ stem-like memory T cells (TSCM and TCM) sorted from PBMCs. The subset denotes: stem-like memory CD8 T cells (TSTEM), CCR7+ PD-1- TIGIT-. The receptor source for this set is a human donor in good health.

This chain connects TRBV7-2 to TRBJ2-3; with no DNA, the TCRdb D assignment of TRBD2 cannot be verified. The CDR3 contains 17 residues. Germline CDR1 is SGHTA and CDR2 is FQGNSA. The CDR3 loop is CASSWGLAGGALDTQYF.

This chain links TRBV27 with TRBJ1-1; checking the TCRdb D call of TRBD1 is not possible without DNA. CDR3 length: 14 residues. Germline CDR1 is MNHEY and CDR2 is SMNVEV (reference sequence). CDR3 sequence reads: CASSYSQGSTEAFF.

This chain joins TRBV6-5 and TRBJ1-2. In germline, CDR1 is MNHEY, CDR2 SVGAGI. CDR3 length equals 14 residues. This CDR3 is CASGSAGLTYGYTF.

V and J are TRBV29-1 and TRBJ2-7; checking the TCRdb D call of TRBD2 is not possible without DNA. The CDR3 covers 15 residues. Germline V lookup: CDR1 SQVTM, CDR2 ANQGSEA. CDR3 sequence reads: CSADGLAGGIYEQYF.

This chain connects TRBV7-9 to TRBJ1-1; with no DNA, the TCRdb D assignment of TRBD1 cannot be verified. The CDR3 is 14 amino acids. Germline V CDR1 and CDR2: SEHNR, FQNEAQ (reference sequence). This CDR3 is CASSFGGLNTEAFF. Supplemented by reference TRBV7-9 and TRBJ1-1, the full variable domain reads DTGVSQNPRHKITKRGQNVTFRCDPISEHNRLYWYRQTLGQGPEFLTYFQNEAQLEKSRLLSDRFSAERPKGSFSTLEIQRTEQGDSAMYLCASSFGGLNTEAFFGQGTRLTVV.

CDR3 sequence: CASSLVTVQPPTYNEQFF. The chain joins TRBV7-9 to TRBJ2-1; the TCRdb call, TRBD1, lacks DNA for checking. In germline, CDR1 is SEHNR, CDR2 FQNEAQ (reference sequence). This CDR3 spans 18 amino acids.

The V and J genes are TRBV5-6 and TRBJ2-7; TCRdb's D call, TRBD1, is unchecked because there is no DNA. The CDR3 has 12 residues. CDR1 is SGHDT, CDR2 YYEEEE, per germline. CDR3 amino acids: CASSFGTYEQYF.

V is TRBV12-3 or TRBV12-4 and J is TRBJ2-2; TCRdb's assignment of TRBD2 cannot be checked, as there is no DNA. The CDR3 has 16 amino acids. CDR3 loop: CASSVLAGANTGELFF.

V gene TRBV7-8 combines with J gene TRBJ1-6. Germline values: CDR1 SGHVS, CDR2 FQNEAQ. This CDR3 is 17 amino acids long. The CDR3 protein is CASSPEGREAYNSPLHF.

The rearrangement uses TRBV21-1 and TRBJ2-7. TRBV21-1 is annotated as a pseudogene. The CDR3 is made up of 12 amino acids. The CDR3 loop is CASSLDPYEQYF.

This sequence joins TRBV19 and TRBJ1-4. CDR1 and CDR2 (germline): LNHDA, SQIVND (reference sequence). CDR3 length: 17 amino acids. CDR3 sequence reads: CASSAGTAYPVAGKLFF.

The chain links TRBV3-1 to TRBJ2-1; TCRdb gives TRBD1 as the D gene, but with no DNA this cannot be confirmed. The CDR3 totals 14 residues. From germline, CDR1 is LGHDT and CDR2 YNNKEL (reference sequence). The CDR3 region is CASSPAQGAIEQFF.

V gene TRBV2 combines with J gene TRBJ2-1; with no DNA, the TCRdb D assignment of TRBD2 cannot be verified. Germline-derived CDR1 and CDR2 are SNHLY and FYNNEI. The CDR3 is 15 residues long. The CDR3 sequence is CASSAGTSLENEQFF. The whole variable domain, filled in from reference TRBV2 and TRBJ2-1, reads EPEVTQTPSHQVTQMGQEVILRCVPISNHLYFYWYRQILGQKVEFLVSFYNNEISEKSEIFDDQFSVERPDGSNFTLKIRSTKLEDSAMYFCASSAGTSLENEQFFGPGTRLTVL.

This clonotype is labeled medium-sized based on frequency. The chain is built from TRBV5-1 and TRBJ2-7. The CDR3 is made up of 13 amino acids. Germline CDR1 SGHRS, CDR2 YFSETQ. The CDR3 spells CASSLAVDYEQYF.

The CDR3 sequence is CASSFARGRQETQYF. V usage is TRBV28 and J usage is TRBJ2-5; without DNA, the TCRdb call of TRBD1 cannot be checked. The CDR3 is 15 amino acids. Germline CDR1 MDHEN, CDR2 SYDVKM.

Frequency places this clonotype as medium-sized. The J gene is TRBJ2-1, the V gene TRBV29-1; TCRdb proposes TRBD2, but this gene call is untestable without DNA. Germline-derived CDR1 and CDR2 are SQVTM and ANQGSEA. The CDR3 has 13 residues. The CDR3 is CSVALADYNEQFF.

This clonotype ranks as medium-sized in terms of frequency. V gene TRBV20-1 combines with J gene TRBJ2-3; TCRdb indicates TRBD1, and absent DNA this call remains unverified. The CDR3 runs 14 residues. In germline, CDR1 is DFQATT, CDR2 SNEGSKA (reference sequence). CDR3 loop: CSVLHRVSTDTQYF.

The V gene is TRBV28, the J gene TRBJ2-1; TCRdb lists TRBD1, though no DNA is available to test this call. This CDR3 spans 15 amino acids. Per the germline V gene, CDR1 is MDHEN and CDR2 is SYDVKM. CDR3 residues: CASSFRPGAYNEQFF.

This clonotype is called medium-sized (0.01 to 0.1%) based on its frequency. The CDR3 protein is CASSQELDAIVTGELFF. The chain joins TRBV3-1 to TRBJ2-2. The V gene's germline CDR1 is LGHDT and CDR2 YNNKEL (reference sequence). This CDR3 has 17 amino acids.

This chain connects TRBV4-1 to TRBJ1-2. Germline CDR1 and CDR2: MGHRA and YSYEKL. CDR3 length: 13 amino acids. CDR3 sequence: CASSQTANYGYTF.

This chain's CDR3 is CASSSPLGDRQGARGTEAFF. The chain recombines TRBV7-9 with TRBJ1-1; there is no DNA to check the TCRdb D call of TRBD1. From germline, CDR1 is SEHNR and CDR2 FQNEAQ (reference sequence). The CDR3 runs to 20 residues.

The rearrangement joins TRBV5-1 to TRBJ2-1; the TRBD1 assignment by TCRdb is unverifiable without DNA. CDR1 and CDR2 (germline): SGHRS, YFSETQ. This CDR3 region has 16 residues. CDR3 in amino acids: CASSGRSGMPGNEQFF.

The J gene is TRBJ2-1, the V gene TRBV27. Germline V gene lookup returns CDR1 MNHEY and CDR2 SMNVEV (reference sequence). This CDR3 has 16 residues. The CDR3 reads CASSAYGDSSYNEQFF.

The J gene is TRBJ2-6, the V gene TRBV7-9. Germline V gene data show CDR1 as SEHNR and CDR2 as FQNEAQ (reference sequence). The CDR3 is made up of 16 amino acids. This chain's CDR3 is CASSPQLGAGANVLTF.

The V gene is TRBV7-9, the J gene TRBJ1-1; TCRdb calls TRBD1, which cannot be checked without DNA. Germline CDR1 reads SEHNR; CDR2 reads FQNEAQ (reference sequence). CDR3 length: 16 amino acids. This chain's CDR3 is CASSSPEVRGNTEAFF.

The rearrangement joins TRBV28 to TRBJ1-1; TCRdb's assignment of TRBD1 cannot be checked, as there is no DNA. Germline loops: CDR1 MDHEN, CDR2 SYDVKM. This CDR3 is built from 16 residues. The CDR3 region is CASSLATGGRITEAFF.